This passage covers 5 T cell receptor beta chains from one sample sequenced in a study of blood T cell repertoires in COVID-19 (dated by TCRdb to the early 2020s). Libraries came from the immunoSEQ multiplex PCR assay. In TCRdb, the immuneACCESS table is reduced to in-frame sequences with V and J assigned. These tables do not hold every clone; where another copy was compared, an unresolved V gene accounts for under half, and the others remain unexplained. The table for this sample lists a few hundred thousand clones; 84% of them were counted only once. The ten largest clones represent roughly a tenth of the sample. Sequenced material: peripheral blood. The receptors come from a woman aged 80 or over with COVID-19, enrolled during active disease.

The chain has TRBV12-5 and TRBJ2-2, with TRBD1 matching 9 bases. CDR1 and CDR2 (germline): LGHNT, FRNRAP. V shed 5 bases and J 5 bases; nucleotides not matched to a gene: 6. The CDR3 has 15 residues. The CDR3 loop reads CASGIGTGMTGELFF. DNA for the CDR3: TGTGCTAGTGGTATCGGGACAGGGATGACCGGGGAGCTGTTTTTT.

V usage is TRBV7-2 and J usage is TRBJ2-5, with TRBD2 as a possible D gene (5 bases). CDR1 and CDR2 from the germline V gene are SGHTA and FQGNSA. CDR3 length: 13 residues. Trimming pared 5 bases from V and 2 bases from J, leaving 9 bases between. The CDR3 here is CASSKTRQETQYF. The CDR3 DNA reads as TGTGCCAGCAGCAAAACTAGGCAAGAGACCCAGTACTTC. The variable domain in full, with the rest retrieved from reference TRBV7-2 and TRBJ2-5, is GAGVSQSPSNKVTEKGKDVELRCDPISGHTALYWYRQSLGQGLEFLIYFQGNSAPDKSGLPSDRFSAERTGGSVSTLTIQRTQQEDSAVYLCASSKTRQETQYFGPGTRLLVL.

This clone was observed a handful of times. This chain links TRBV13 with TRBJ1-1; 7 nucleotides agree with TRBD1. J was trimmed by 6 bases and V by 3 bases; bases with no gene match: 10. The CDR3 covers 15 residues. In germline, CDR1 is PRHDT, CDR2 FYEKMQ (reference sequence). Here the CDR3 reads CASSFRDRVGAEAFF. For the CDR3, the DNA is TGTGCCAGCAGCTTTCGAGACAGGGTGGGGGCTGAAGCTTTCTTT.

This clone was observed once. The chain uses TRBV5-1 and TRBJ2-2, with a possible D match to TRBD1 (5 bases). Germline-derived CDR1 and CDR2 are SGHRS and YFSETQ. V was trimmed by 2 bases and J by 5 bases, leaving 10 bases between them. The CDR3 is 14 residues long. CDR3 protein: CASSLGQGTGELFF. The CDR3 nucleotides are TGCGCCAGCAGCTTAGGGCAGGGAACCGGGGAGCTGTTTTTT.

The J gene is TRBJ1-1, the V gene TRBV12-3 or TRBV12-4; perhaps TRBD1 as D (6 bases). This CDR3 comprises 13 residues. V shed 4 bases and J shed 3 bases, with 9 bases lying between them. Written as DNA, the CDR3 is TGTGCCAGCAGTTCGGACAGATACACTGAAGCTTTCTTT. Protein sequence: CASSSDRYTEAFF.